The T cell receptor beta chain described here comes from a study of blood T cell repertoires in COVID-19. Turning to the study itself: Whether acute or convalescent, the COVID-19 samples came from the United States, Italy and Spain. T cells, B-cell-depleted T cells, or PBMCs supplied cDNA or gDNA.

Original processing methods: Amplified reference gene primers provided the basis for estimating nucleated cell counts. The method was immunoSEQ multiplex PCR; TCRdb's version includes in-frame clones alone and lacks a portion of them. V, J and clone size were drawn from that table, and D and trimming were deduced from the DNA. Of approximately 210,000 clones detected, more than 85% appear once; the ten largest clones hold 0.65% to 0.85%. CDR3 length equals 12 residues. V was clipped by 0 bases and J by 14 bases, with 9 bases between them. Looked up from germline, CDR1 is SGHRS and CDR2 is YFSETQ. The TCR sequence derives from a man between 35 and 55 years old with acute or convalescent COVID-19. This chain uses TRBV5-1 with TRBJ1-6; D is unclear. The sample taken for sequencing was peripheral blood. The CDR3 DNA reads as TGCGCCAGCAGCTTGGTAGGTGAGGCCCTCCACTTT. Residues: CASSLVGEALHF.